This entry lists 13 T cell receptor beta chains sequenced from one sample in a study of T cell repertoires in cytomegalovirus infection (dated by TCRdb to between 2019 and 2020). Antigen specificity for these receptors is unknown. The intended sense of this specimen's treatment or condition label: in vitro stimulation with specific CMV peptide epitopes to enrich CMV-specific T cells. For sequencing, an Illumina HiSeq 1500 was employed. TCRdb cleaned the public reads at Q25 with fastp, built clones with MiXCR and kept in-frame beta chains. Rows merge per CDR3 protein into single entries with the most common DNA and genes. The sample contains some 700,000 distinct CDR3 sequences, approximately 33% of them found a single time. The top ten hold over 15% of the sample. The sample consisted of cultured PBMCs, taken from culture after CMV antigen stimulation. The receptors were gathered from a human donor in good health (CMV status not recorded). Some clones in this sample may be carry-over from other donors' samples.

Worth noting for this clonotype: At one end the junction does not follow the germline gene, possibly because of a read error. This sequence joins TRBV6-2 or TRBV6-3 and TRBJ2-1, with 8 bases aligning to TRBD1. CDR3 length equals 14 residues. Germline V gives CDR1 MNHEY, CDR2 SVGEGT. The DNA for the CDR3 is TGTGCCAGCAGTGAAGACAGGGGTAGCAATGAGCAGTGCTTC. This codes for CASSEDRGSNEQCF.

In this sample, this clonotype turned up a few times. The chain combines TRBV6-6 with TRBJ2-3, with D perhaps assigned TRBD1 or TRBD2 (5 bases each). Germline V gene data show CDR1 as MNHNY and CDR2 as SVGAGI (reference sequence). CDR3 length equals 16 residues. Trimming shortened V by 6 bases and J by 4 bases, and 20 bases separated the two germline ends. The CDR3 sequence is CASSTPRDRESDTQYF. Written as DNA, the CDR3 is TGTGCCAGCAGCACCCCCCGGGACCGGGAATCAGATACGCAGTATTTT.

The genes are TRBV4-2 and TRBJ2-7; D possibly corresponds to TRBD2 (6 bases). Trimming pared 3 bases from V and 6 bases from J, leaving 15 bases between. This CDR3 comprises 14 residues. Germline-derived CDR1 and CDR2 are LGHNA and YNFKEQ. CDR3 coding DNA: TGTGCCAGCAGCCAGCCGGGGGATGAAATCGAGCAGTACTTC. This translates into CASSQPGDEIEQYF.

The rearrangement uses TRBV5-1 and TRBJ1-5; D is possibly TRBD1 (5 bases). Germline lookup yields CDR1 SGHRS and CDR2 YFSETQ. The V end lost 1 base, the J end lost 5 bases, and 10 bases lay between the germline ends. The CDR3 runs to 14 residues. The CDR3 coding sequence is TGCGCCAGCAGCTTGTTGGGGGAAGATCAGCCCCAGCATTTT. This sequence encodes CASSLLGEDQPQHF.

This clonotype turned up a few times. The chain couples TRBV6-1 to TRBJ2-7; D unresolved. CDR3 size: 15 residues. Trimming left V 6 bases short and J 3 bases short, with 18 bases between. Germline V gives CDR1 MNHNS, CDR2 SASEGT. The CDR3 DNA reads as TGTGCCAGCAGCCCCCGGCTAGATCATAGCTACGAGCAGTACTTC. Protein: CASSPRLDHSYEQYF.

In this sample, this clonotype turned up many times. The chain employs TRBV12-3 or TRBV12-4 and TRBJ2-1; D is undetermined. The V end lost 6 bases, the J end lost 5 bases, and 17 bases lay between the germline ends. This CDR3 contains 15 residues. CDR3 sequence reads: CASRPRSPDNNEQFF. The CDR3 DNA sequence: TGTGCCAGCAGGCCTCGGTCCCCCGATAACAATGAGCAGTTCTTC.

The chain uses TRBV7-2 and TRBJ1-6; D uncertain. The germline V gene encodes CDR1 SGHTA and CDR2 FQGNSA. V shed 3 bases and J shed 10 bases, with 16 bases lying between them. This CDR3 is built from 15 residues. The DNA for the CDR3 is TGTGCCAGCAGCTTTGCCAGAGGGTCAGACTCACCCCTCCACTTT. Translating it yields CASSFARGSDSPLHF.

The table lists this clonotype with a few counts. CDR3 residues: CASSYQGAQETQYF. In DNA, the CDR3 is TGTGCCAGCAGCTACCAAGGGGCACAAGAGACCCAGTACTTC. The V and J genes are TRBV7-2 and TRBJ2-5; possible D gene TRBD1, 5 bases. Trimming cost V 4 bases and J 2 bases, with 11 bases left between them. This CDR3 has 14 residues. Germline V gene sequence: CDR1 SGHTA, CDR2 FQGNSA.

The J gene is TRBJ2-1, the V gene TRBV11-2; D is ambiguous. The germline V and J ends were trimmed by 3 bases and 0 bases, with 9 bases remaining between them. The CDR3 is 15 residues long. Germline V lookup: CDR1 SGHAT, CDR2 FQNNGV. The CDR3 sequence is CASSLQSSSYNEQFF. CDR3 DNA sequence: TGTGCCAGCAGCTTGCAATCGAGCTCCTACAATGAGCAGTTCTTC.

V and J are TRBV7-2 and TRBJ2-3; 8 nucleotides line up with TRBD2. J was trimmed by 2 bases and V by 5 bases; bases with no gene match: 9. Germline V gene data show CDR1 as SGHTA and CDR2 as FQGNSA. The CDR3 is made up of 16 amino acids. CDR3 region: CASSRRLARYTDTQYF. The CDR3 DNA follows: TGTGCCAGCAGCCGGAGACTAGCGCGATACACAGATACGCAGTATTTT. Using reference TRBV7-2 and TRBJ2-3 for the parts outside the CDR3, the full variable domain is GAGVSQSPSNKVTEKGKDVELRCDPISGHTALYWYRQSLGQGLEFLIYFQGNSAPDKSGLPSDRFSAERTGGSVSTLTIQRTQQEDSAVYLCASSRRLARYTDTQYFGPGTRLTVL.

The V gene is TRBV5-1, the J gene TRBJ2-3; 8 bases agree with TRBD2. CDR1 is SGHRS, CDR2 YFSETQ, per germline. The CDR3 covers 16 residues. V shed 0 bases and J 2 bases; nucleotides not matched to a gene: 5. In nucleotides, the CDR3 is TGCGCCAGCAGCTTGGCCGGGACTAGACTCACAGATACGCAGTATTTT. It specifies CASSLAGTRLTDTQYF.

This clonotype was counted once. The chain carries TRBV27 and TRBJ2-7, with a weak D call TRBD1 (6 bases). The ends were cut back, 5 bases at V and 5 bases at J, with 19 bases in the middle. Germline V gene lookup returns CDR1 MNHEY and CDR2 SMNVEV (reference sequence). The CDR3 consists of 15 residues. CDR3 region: CASSSRTEIRHEQYF. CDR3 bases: TGTGCCAGCAGTAGCCGGACAGAGATACGTCACGAGCAGTACTTC.

The chain's CDR3 is CASSLGGQGVTYEQYF. The CDR3 bases are TGTGCCAGCAGTTTAGGGGGACAGGGAGTAACCTACGAGCAGTACTTC. This chain connects TRBV28 to TRBJ2-7, with TRBD1 matching over 9 bases. This CDR3 comprises 16 residues. CDR1 and CDR2 from the germline V gene are MDHEN and SYDVKM. V trimming: 2 bases; J trimming: 2 bases; junction bases outside the gene matches: 7.